These T cell receptor beta chains were read from a single sample in a study of shared clonotypes between healthy human individuals. Sequencing used immunoSEQ multiplex PCR; TCRdb keeps in-frame clones, though not all of them. The sample lists roughly 1,600,000 clones, less than 99% occurring once. The sequenced material came from naive CD4+ T cells sorted from blood. These receptor sequences come from a man aged 25 to 40 in good health. Each CDR3 is given with its conserved first and last residue. D genes are given only for firm matches. Only part of the rows carry a size: once, few, many, or a class if the clone is expanded.

TRBJ2-1 | . | . | TRBV5-4 | TGTGCCAGCAGTTCGCTGAGCCCGCGTTATGAGCAGTTCTTC | CASSSLSPRYEQFF
TRBJ1-5 | . | . | TRBV5-5 | TGTGCCAGCAGCTTGGGGGTTCCGGGCAATCAGCCCCAGCATTTT | CASSLGVPGNQPQHF
TRBJ2-3 | TRBD2 | . | TRBV5-1 | TGCGCCAGCAGCTTCCGGGAGGTCGGCACAGATACGCAGTATTTT | CASSFREVGTDTQYF
TRBJ2-3 | TRBD1 | once | TRBV7-2 | TGTGCCAGCAGCTTGGACAGGGTCGCAGATACGCAGTATTTT | CASSLDRVADTQYF
TRBJ2-7 | . | few | TRBV25-1 | TGTGCCAGCAGTGAATTATTCGGGCAGTACTTC | CASSELFGQYF
TRBJ1-3 | . | . | TRBV10-2 | TGCGCCAGCAGGGAAGGGGCTGGAAACACCATATATTTT | CASREGAGNTIYF
TRBJ2-1 | TRBD2 | once | TRBV7-7 | TGTGCTAGCAGCTTAGTTGGCGGGAGAGGGAATGAGCAGTTCTTC | CASSLVGGRGNEQFF
TRBJ2-3 | TRBD2 | . | TRBV5-8 | TGTGCCAGCAGCTCCTGGGCGGGAGGGTACACAGATACGCAGTATTTT | CASSSWAGGYTDTQYF
TRBJ1-5 | . | . | TRBV7-2 | TGTGCCAGCAGCACCCTGACACCGGACAGCAATCAGCCCCAGCATTTT | CASSTLTPDSNQPQHF
TRBJ2-7 | TRBD1 | once | TRBV6-5 | TGTGCCAGCAGGCTCCGGGACAGCTCCTACGAGCAGTACTTC | CASRLRDSSYEQYF
TRBJ2-7 | . | . | TRBV2 | TGTGCCAGCAGTGATTACGAGCAGTACTTC | CASSDYEQYF
TRBJ2-2 | . | . | TRBV15 | TGTGCCACCAGCAGGACAGACACCGGGGAGCTGTTTTTT | CATSRTDTGELFF
TRBJ2-3 | TRBD2 | . | TRBV15 | TGTGCCACCAGCAGAGAAGGAGCGGGAGGGCCCCTCCGTACAGATACGCAGTATTTT | CATSREGAGGPLRTDTQYF
TRBJ1-2 | . | once | TRBV6-1 | TGTGCCAGCAGTGACAGTTACTATGGCTACACCTTC | CASSDSYYGYTF
TRBJ1-1 | . | . | TRBV5-6 | TGTGCCAGCAGCTTTCCGGATCGCATGAACACTGAAGCTTTCTTT | CASSFPDRMNTEAFF
TRBJ2-2 | TRBD2 | . | TRBV30 | TGTGCCTGGAGTGGGCCGGGACTAGCGGGACCCATGAACACCGGGGAGCTGTTTTTT | CAWSGPGLAGPMNTGELFF
TRBJ2-4 | . | . | TRBV19 | TGTGCCAGTAGTATAGTGGGCAGTCGGAACATTCAGTACTTC | CASSIVGSRNIQYF
TRBJ2-2 | . | . | TRBV11-2 | TGTGCCAGCAGCGCCCAGACTAGTACCGGGGAGCTGTTTTTT | CASSAQTSTGELFF
TRBJ2-3 | . | . | TRBV5-1 | TGCGCCAGCAGCTTGGATCCTAGCTCAGATACGCAGTATTTT | CASSLDPSSDTQYF
TRBJ2-5 | . | . | TRBV5-6 | TGTGCCAGCAGCTTGGCCCCACAGGACTCCCTGTACCAAGAGACCCAGTACTTC | CASSLAPQDSLYQETQYF
TRBJ2-7 | . | . | TRBV11-3 | TGTGCCAGCAGCTTAGGGGTGGGATACGAGCAGTACTTC | CASSLGVGYEQYF
TRBJ2-5 | . | . | TRBV25-1 | TGTGCCAGCAGTGACCGGGACCGCGGTGGAGAGACCCAGTACTTC | CASSDRDRGGETQYF
TRBJ1-1 | . | . | TRBV2 | TGTGCCAGCAGTGAGCAGGGGATTATGAACACTGAAGCTTTCTTT | CASSEQGIMNTEAFF
TRBJ2-1 | TRBD1 | once | TRBV10-3 | TGTGCCGCAGGACAGGGGGGTGGTGAGCAGTTCTTC | CAAGQGGGEQFF
TRBJ2-7 | . | . | TRBV15 | TGTGCCACCAGCAGAGATTGGCCTCGGCACGAGCAGTACTTC | CATSRDWPRHEQYF
TRBJ1-1 | . | . | TRBV19 | TGTGCCAGTAGACCGACAGCGAACACTGAAGCTTTCTTT | CASRPTANTEAFF
TRBJ2-1 | . | . | TRBV25-1 | TGTGCCAGCAGTGAGAGTCGCGGGGAGCAGTTCTTC | CASSESRGEQFF
TRBJ2-7 | . | . | TRBV4-1 | TGCGCCAGCAGCCAAGATCGAGCCGGGGGGCTCTACGAGCAGTACTTC | CASSQDRAGGLYEQYF